This paragraph reports one T cell receptor beta chain. The data were taken from a study of blood T cell repertoires in COVID-19. As for the study in general: Sites across the United States, Italy and Spain contributed samples from acute and convalescent COVID-19. The cDNA or gDNA used as material had been derived from T cells, B-cell-depleted T cells, or PBMCs.

The authors' processing: Estimates of nucleated cell counts were drawn from the amplification of reference gene primers. The data were produced by immunoSEQ multiplex PCR, yet TCRdb's version contains in-frame clones alone and is incomplete. V, J and clone size are taken as reported in that table, and D and trimming were inferred from the DNA itself. The sample has tens of thousands of clones; 75% to 85% are singletons. The V and J ends lost 4 bases and 2 bases respectively, with 15 bases between them. This CDR3 contains 15 residues. CDR1 is MGHRA, CDR2 YSYEKL, per germline. Sample: peripheral blood. The chain couples TRBV4-1 to TRBJ2-7; D gene ambiguous. The TCR sequence derives from a woman in her seventies with acute or convalescent COVID-19. For the CDR3, the DNA is TGCGCCAGCAGCCTGCTCCCGACACAACCCTACGAGCAGTACTTC. This sequence encodes CASSLLPTQPYEQYF.